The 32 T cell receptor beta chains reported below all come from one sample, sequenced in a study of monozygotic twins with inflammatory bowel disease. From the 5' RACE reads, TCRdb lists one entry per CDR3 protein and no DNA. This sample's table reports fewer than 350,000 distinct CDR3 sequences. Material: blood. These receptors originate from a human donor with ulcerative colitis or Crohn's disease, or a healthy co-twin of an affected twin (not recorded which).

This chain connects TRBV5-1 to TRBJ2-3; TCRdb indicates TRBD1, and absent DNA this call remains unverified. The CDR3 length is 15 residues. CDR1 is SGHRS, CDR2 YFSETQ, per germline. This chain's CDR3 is CASSLAQVSTDTHYF. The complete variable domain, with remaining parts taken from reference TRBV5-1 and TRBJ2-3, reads KAGVTQTPRYLIKTRGQQVTLSCSPISGHRSVSWYQQTPGQGLQFLFEYFSETQRNKGNFPGRFSGRQFSNSRSEMNVSTLELGDSALYLCASSLAQVSTDTHYFGPGTRLTVL.

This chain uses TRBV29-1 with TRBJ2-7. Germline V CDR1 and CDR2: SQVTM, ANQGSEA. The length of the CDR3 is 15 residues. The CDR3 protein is CSVEAWEPPNYEQYF.

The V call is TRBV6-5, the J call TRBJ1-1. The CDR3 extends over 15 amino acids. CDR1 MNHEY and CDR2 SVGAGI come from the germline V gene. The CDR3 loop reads CASSYSGEGRTEAFF.

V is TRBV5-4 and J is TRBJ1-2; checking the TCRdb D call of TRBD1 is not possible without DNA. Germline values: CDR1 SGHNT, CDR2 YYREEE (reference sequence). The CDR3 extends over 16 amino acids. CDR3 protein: CASSSKTGGKTYGYTF.

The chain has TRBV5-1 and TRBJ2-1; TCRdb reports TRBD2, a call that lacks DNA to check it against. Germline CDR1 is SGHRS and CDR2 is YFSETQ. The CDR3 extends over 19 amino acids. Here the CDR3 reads CASSQVDRSLLKADNEQFF.

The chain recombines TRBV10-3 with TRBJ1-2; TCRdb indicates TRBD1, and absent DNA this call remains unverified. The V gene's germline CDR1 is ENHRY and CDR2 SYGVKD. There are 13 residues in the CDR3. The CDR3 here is CAISEDTGGGYTF.

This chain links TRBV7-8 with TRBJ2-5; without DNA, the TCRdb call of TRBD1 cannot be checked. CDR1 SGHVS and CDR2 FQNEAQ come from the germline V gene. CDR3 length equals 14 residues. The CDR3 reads CASSHRGYEETQYF. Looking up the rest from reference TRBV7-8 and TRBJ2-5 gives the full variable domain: GAGVSQSPRYKVAKRGQDVALRCDPISGHVSLFWYQQALGQGPEFLTYFQNEAQLDKSGLPSDRFFAERPEGSVSTLKIQRTQQEDSAVYLCASSHRGYEETQYFGPGTRLLVL.

Here the CDR3 reads CASSRKDTEAFF. The J gene is TRBJ1-1, the V gene TRBV18. CDR1 KGHSH and CDR2 LQKENI come from the germline V gene. The CDR3 length is 12 residues.

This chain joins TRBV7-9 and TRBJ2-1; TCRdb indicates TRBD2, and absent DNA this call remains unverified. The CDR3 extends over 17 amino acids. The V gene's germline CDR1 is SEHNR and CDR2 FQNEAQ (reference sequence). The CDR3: CASSPGLAGGGYNEQFF. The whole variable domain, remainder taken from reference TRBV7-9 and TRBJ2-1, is DTGVSQNPRHKITKRGQNVTFRCDPISEHNRLYWYRQTLGQGPEFLTYFQNEAQLEKSRLLSDRFSAERPKGSFSTLEIQRTEQGDSAMYLCASSPGLAGGGYNEQFFGPGTRLTVL.

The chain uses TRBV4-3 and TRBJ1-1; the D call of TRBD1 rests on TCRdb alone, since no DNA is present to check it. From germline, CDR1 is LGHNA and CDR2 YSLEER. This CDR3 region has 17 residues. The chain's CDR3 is CASSQEARGRVNTEAFF.

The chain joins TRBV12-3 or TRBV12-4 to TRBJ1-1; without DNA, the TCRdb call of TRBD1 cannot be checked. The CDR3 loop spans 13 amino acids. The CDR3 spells CASSFDRVSEAFF.

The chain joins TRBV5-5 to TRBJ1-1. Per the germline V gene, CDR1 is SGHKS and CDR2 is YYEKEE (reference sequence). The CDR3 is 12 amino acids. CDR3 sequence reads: CASSPAGTEAFF.

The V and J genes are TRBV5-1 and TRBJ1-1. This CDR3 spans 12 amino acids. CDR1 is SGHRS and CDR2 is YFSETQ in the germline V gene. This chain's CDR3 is CASRRNEGEAFF.

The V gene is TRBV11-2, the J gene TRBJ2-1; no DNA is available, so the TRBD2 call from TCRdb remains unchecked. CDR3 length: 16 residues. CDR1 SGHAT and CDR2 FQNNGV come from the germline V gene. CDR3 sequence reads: CASTLKASLAYNEQFF.

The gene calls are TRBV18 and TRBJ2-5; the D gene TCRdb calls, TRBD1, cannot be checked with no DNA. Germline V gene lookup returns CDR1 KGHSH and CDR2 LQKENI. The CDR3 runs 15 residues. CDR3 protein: CASSPNQVEGETQYF.

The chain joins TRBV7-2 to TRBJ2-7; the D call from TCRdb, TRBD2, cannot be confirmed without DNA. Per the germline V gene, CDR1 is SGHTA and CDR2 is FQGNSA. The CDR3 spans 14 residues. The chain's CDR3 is CASSFHGGAYEQYF. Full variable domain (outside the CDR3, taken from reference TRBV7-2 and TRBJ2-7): GAGVSQSPSNKVTEKGKDVELRCDPISGHTALYWYRQSLGQGLEFLIYFQGNSAPDKSGLPSDRFSAERTGGSVSTLTIQRTQQEDSAVYLCASSFHGGAYEQYFGPGTRLTVT.

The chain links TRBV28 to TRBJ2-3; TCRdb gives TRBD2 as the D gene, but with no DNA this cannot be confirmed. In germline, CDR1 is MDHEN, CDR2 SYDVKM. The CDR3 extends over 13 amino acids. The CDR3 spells CASGEVGSGTQYF.

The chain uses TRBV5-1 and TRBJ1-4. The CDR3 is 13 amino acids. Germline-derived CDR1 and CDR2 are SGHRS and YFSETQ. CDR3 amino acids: CASSLDRGEKLFF. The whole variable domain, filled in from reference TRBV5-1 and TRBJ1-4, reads KAGVTQTPRYLIKTRGQQVTLSCSPISGHRSVSWYQQTPGQGLQFLFEYFSETQRNKGNFPGRFSGRQFSNSRSEMNVSTLELGDSALYLCASSLDRGEKLFFGSGTQLSVL.

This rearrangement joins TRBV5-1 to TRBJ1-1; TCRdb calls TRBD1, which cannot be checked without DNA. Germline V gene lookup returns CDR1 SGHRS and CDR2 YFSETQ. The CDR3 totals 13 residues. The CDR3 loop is CATSTGMNTEAFF.

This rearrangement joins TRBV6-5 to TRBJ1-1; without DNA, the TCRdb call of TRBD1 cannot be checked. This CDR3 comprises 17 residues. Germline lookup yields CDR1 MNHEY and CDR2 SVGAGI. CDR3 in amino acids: CASSYSVTRTGPKAAFF.

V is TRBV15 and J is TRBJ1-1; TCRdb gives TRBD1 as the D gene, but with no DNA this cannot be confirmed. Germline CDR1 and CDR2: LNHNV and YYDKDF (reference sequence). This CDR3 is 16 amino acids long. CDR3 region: CATSRNLGGRNTEAFF.

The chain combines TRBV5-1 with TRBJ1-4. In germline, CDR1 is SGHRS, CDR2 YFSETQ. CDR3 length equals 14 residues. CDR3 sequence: CASSLPGLGEKLFF.

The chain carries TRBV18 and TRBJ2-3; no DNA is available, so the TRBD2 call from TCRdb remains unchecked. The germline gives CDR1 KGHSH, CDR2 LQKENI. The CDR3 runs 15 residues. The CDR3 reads CASSRREGETDTQYF. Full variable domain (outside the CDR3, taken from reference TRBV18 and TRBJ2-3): NAGVMQNPRHLVRRRGQEARLRCSPMKGHSHVYWYRQLPEEGLKFMVYLQKENIIDESGMPKERFSAEFPKEGPSILRIQQVVRGDSAAYFCASSRREGETDTQYFGPGTRLTVL.

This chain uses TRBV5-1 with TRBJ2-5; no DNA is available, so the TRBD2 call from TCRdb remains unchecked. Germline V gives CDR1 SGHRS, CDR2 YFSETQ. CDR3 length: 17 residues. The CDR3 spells CASTMGALAGGRETQYF.

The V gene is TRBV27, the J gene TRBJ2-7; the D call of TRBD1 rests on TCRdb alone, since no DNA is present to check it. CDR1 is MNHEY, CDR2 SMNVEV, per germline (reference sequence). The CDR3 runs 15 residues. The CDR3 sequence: CASSFPGKDIYEQYF.

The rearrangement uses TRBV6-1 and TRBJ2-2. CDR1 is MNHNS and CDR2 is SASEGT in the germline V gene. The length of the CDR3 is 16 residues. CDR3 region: CASSEALTSLAGELFF.

The CDR3 protein is CASSFWGETQYF. The chain employs TRBV5-1 and TRBJ2-5. CDR1 SGHRS and CDR2 YFSETQ come from the germline V gene. CDR3 length: 12 amino acids.

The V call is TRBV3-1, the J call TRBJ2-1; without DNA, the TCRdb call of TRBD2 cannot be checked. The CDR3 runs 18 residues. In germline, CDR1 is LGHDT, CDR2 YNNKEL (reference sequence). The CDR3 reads CASSQEGPLGLADNEQFF.

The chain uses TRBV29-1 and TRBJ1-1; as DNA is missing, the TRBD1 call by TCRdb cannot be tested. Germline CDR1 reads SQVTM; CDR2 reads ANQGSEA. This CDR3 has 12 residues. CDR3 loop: CSAGDSGAEAFF. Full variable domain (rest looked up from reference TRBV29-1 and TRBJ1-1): SAVISQKPSRDICQRGTSLTIQCQVDSQVTMMFWYRQQPGQSLTLIATANQGSEATYESGFVIDKFPISRPNLTFSTLTVSNMSPEDSSIYLCSAGDSGAEAFFGQGTRLTVV.

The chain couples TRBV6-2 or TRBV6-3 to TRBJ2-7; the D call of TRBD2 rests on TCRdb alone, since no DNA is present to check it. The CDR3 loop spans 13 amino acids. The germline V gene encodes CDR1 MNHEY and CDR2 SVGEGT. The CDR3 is CASSYKTRYEQYF.

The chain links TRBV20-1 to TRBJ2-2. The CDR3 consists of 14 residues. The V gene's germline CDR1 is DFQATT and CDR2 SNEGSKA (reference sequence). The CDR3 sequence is CSARVSENTGELFF.

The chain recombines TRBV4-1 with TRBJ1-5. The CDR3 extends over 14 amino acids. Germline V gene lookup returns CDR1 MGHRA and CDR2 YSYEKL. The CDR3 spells CASRAWEGGEPQHF.